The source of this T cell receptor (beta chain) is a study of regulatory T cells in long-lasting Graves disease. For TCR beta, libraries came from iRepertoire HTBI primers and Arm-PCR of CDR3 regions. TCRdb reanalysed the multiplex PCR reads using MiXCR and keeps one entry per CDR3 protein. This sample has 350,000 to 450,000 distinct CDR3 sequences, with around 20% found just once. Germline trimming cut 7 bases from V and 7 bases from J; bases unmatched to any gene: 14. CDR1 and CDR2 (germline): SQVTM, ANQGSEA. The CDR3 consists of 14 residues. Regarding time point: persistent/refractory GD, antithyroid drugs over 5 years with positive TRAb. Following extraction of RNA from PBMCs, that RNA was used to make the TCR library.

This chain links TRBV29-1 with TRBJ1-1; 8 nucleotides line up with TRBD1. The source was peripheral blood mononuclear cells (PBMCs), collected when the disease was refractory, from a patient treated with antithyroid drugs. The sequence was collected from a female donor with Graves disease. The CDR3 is CSAETTGGRGEAFF. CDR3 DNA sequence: TGCAGCGCCGAGACCACAGGGGGACGGGGTGAAGCTTTCTTT.